The 10 T cell receptor beta chains in this list originate from one sample, sequenced in a study of blood T cell repertoires in COVID-19. TCRdb's copy holds only in-frame clones and misses some; the assay was immunoSEQ multiplex PCR. The profile shows some 320,000 clones, around 85% of them singletons. Sequenced sample: PBMCs or T cells enriched from blood (not recorded which). The receptor source for this set is a woman in her 30s who had been exposed to COVID-19.

The chain couples TRBV7-2 to TRBJ1-2; a possible D gene is TRBD1 (5 bases). CDR1 is SGHTA and CDR2 is FQGNSA in the germline V gene. V was clipped by 5 bases and J by 2 bases, with 18 bases between them. The CDR3 extends over 16 amino acids. As DNA, the CDR3 is TGTACCAGCAGCCCCGGGGGGGAGAGCGGCAACTATGGCTACACCTTC. Its protein product is CTSSPGGESGNYGYTF.

The chain has TRBV9 and TRBJ2-5; 9 nucleotides agree with TRBD1. Germline V gene lookup returns CDR1 SGDLS and CDR2 YYNGEE. V shed 1 base and J 10 bases; nucleotides not matched to a gene: 5. The CDR3 is made up of 13 amino acids. Written as DNA, the CDR3 is TGTGCCAGCAGCGTAAGGGACAGGGACAACCAGTACTTC. Translated: CASSVRDRDNQYF. Full variable domain (rest looked up from reference TRBV9 and TRBJ2-5): DSGVTQTPKHLITATGQRVTLRCSPRSGDLSVYWYQQSLDQGLQFLIQYYNGEERAKGNILERFSAQQFPDLHSELNLSSLELGDSALYFCASSVRDRDNQYFGPGTRLLVL.

The rearrangement joins TRBV10-3 to TRBJ2-1; 8 nucleotides match TRBD2. Per germline, CDR1 ENHRY and CDR2 SYGVKD. This CDR3 spans 13 amino acids. The V gene end was trimmed by 5 bases and the J gene end by 8 bases; junction bases not matched to a gene: 5. The CDR3 DNA reads as TGTGCCATCAGTAGACTAGCGCAGGATGAGCAGTTCTTC. It codes for CAISRLAQDEQFF.

The V gene is TRBV5-4, the J gene TRBJ1-1; TRBD1 might be the D (5 bases). Germline V gives CDR1 SGHNT, CDR2 YYREEE (reference sequence). Trimming took off 0 bases at V and 1 base at J, with 7 bases between the two ends. The length of the CDR3 is 14 residues. CDR3 region: CASSLDRRNTEAFF. CDR3 nucleotide sequence: TGTGCCAGCAGCTTGGACAGGAGGAACACTGAAGCTTTCTTT.

The sample holds a few counts of this clone. The DNA for the CDR3 is TGTGCCAGCAGCCCATGGACAGGGGGCTACAATGAGCAGTTCTTC. Its translation is CASSPWTGGYNEQFF. The gene calls are TRBV5-4 and TRBJ2-1; TRBD1 matches 10 bases. CDR1 is SGHNT and CDR2 is YYREEE in the germline V gene (reference sequence). The CDR3 runs 15 residues. After removal of 4 bases from V and 3 bases from J, the junction contained 4 bases not matched to a gene.

The rearrangement joins TRBV6-4 to TRBJ2-2; maybe TRBD1 (5 bases). This CDR3 contains 14 residues. Germline CDR1 reads MRHNA; CDR2 reads SNTAGT. Trimming took 8 bases from V and 2 from J, leaving 12 bases between them. CDR3 in amino acids: CASRRQGNTGELFF. CDR3 sequence (DNA): TGTGCCAGCCGCAGGCAGGGAAACACCGGGGAGCTGTTTTTT.

The CDR3 sequence is CATSRDYSGNTIYF. The CDR3 region has the DNA TGTGCCACCAGCAGAGACTATTCTGGAAACACCATATATTTT. The chain recombines TRBV15 with TRBJ1-3; D is unclear. The V gene lost 0 bases and the J gene lost 1 base, with 4 bases spanning the gap. The CDR3 is 14 amino acids. Looked up from germline, CDR1 is LNHNV and CDR2 is YYDKDF (reference sequence).

V and J are TRBV7-6 and TRBJ2-4, with D possibly matching TRBD1 (6 bases). Germline V gives CDR1 SGHVS, CDR2 FNYEAQ. CDR3 length: 13 amino acids. The V end was cut by 3 bases, the J end by 5 bases, with 8 bases between. CDR3: CASSLAGENIQYF. As DNA, the CDR3 is TGTGCCAGCAGCTTGGCAGGGGAAAACATTCAGTACTTC. Looking up the rest from reference TRBV7-6 and TRBJ2-4 gives the full variable domain: GAGVSQSPRYKVTKRGQDVALRCDPISGHVSLYWYRQALGQGPEFLTYFNYEAQQDKSGLPNDRFSAERPEGSISTLTIQRTEQRDSAMYRCASSLAGENIQYFGAGTRLSVL.

The rearrangement joins TRBV4-3 to TRBJ1-1; tentatively, D is TRBD1 (6 bases). This CDR3 is 15 amino acids long. CDR1 is LGHNA, CDR2 YSLEER, per germline. Trimming stripped 4 bases from V and 2 bases from J, with 14 bases between. CDR3 residues: CASSPTIRGNTEAFF. In nucleotides, the CDR3 is TGCGCCAGCAGCCCCACAATCAGGGGAAACACTGAAGCTTTCTTT.

This chain uses TRBV7-2 with TRBJ2-1; 8 bases align to TRBD2. From germline, CDR1 is SGHTA and CDR2 FQGNSA. The CDR3 contains 14 residues. Germline trimming cut 3 bases from V and 6 bases from J; bases unmatched to any gene: 4. This CDR3 is CASSFAGGRNEQFF. The CDR3 DNA reads as TGTGCCAGCAGCTTTGCGGGGGGTCGCAATGAGCAGTTCTTC.